This TCR beta chain was recovered during a study of CD8 T cells in Susac syndrome. Study results and limitations: A relatively small number of individuals underwent TCR sequencing and HLA analysis.

When the RNA was reverse transcribed, random hexamers were used with an input of about 0.5 to 1 ug. An immunoSEQ multiplex PCR generated amplified TCR beta CDR3 products spanning 54 Vbeta and 13 Jbeta. MiXCR was run by TCRdb on the immunoSEQ multiplex PCR reads, yielding one entry per CDR3 protein. The sample shows 150,000 or so distinct CDR3 sequences, approximately 94% of them seen only once. TEMRA cells were FACS-enriched, unlike CD8+ and CD4+ T cells, which were negatively isolated. This clonotype appeared a few times. As yet, its antigen is unknown. The V and J ends lost 4 bases and 6 bases respectively, with 14 bases between them. This CDR3 is 13 amino acids long. The germline CDR1 and CDR2 sequences are SGHDT and YYEEEE.

The sequencing input was CD4+ T cells from PBMCs. This rearrangement joins TRBV5-6 to TRBJ2-7; tentatively, D is TRBD2 (6 bases). This clonotype originated in a human donor with multiple sclerosis. The CDR3 region is CASSRVRAGEQYF. The CDR3 bases are TGTGCCAGCAGCCGGGTACGAGCGGGCGAGCAGTACTTC. Looking up the rest from reference TRBV5-6 and TRBJ2-7 gives the full variable domain: DAGVTQSPTHLIKTRGQQVTLRCSPKSGHDTVSWYQQALGQGPQFIFQYYEEEERQRGNFPDRFSGHQFPNYSSELNVNALLLGDSALYLCASSRVRAGEQYFGPGTRLTVT.